Following are 5 T cell receptor beta chains from one sample sequenced in a study of cytomegalovirus exposure and HLA in healthy donors listed by TCRdb under 2017. The library was obtained by the immunoSEQ multiplex PCR assay. The multiplex PCR relied on a mix of 60 forward primers for TCR Vbeta segments and 13 reverse primers for TCR Jbeta segments. What TCRdb holds here is the immuneACCESS table cut down to in-frame rearrangements. Part of the clones is not present; checked against another copy, under half of the missing clones reflect an unresolved V gene, and the others are unexplained. The sample records around 180,000 clones, around 68% of which are singletons. The top ten clones comprise roughly 1.6% of the sample. Sequencing was carried out using PBMCs. The receptors here all came from a girl under 18 in good health and CMV-seronegative.

This clone was picked up one time. The J gene is TRBJ1-1, the V gene TRBV2, with 7 positions matching TRBD1. V was pared by 7 bases and J by 5 bases, with 7 bases of the junction left unmatched. Germline values: CDR1 SNHLY, CDR2 FYNNEI. The CDR3 covers 13 residues. This CDR3 is CASKPGQTTEAFF. The CDR3 DNA follows: TGTGCCAGCAAACCGGGACAGACGACTGAAGCTTTCTTT.

The chain is built from TRBV19 and TRBJ2-5, with a weak D call TRBD1 (5 bases). The ends were cut back, 6 bases at V and 2 bases at J, with 13 bases in the middle. The V gene's germline CDR1 is LNHDA and CDR2 SQIVND (reference sequence). This CDR3 spans 14 amino acids. The CDR3 region has the DNA TGTGCCAGTAGCCTAATGTCAGGGCAAGAGACCCAGTACTTC. It codes for CASSLMSGQETQYF.

The sample holds a few counts of this clone. The V gene is TRBV27, the J gene TRBJ2-7; 7 bases align to TRBD1. Germline CDR1 and CDR2: MNHEY and SMNVEV (reference sequence). J was trimmed by 2 bases and V by 3 bases; bases with no gene match: 4. The CDR3 totals 14 residues. The CDR3 here is CASSFGDRAYEQYF. As DNA, the CDR3 is TGTGCCAGCAGTTTTGGTGACAGGGCCTACGAGCAGTACTTC.

This rearrangement joins TRBV29-1 to TRBJ1-1, with 8 bases aligning to TRBD1. The germline V gene has CDR1 SQVTM and CDR2 ANQGSEA. This CDR3 contains 15 residues. With V trimmed by 2 bases and J by 4 bases, 9 bases remained unmatched. The CDR3 reads CSVELTGGRGTEAFF. In DNA form, the CDR3 reads TGCAGCGTTGAACTAACAGGGGGTAGGGGCACTGAAGCTTTCTTT.

The chain is built from TRBV2 and TRBJ2-2, with a possible D match to TRBD1 (5 bases). CDR3 length equals 15 residues. The germline V gene has CDR1 SNHLY and CDR2 FYNNEI. Trimming left V 3 bases short and J 6 bases short, with 14 bases between. DNA for the CDR3: TGTGCCAGCAGTGAGCGCAGGGATTCCGCCGGGGAGCTGTTTTTT. This translates into CASSERRDSAGELFF.